What follows describes a single T cell receptor (beta chain). The target antigen is unknown. The data were taken from a study of PD-L1 blockade in urothelial cancer. Overall study: Blood analysis occurred 3 weeks (second dose) and 6 weeks after treatment start. T cell content in blood samples showed a median of around 140,000. General study results and limits: Tumor-linked clones in blood grew more by 3 weeks in durable-benefit patients.

The data were produced by immunoSEQ multiplex PCR, yet TCRdb's version contains in-frame clones alone and is incomplete. The sample records 40,000 to 45,000 clones, roughly nine tenths being singletons. Germline CDR1 MGHRA, CDR2 YSYEKL. With 1 base removed from V and 4 bases from J, the gap between germline ends came to 16 bases. The CDR3 spans 17 residues. This sample's time point: peripheral blood 6 weeks after treatment start. The chain uses TRBV4-1 and TRBJ2-2, with D possibly being TRBD1 (6 bases). This receptor was identified in a man in his 70s with urothelial cancer. The sequencing here drew on PBMCs, taken around atezolizumab (anti-PD-L1) treatment. The CDR3 DNA reads TGCGCCAGCAGCCAAGGCTTGACCGTGGACAGCACCGGGGAGCTGTTTTTT. Translation: CASSQGLTVDSTGELFF.